Presented here are 14 T cell receptor beta chains from one specimen sequenced in a study of graft-versus-host responses after intestinal transplantation. Measured with immunoSEQ multiplex PCR; TCRdb has only the in-frame clones, and not every one. The sample gives approximately 60,000 clones, 75% to 90% of which show up once; approximately 1.6% is in the top ten. Tissue processing of the graft released intraepithelial and lamina propria lymphocytes from it. The specimen was ileum tissue, collected 357 days after transplant. The receptor set was obtained from a human patient who received an intestinal transplant, so some T cells may come from the graft donor.

This chain connects TRBV6-5 to TRBJ2-7; 8 nucleotides align to TRBD1. The CDR3 sequence is 15 residues long. CDR1 and CDR2 (germline): MNHEY, SVGAGI. The J segment lost 3 bases and the V segment lost 6 bases, leaving 10 bases of the junction unmatched. The CDR3 here is CASSRPGTGDYEQYF. The CDR3 DNA sequence: TGTGCCAGCAGCCGCCCCGGGACAGGTGACTACGAGCAGTACTTC.

The chain joins TRBV28 to TRBJ2-5; TRBD2 matches 7 bases. V lost 7 bases, J lost 0 bases, and 8 bases stayed unmatched. The V gene's germline CDR1 is MDHEN and CDR2 SYDVKM. The CDR3 has 15 residues. CDR3 nucleotide sequence: TGTGCCAGCACGGAGGTCGGGAGGAACCAAGAGACCCAGTACTTC. Its translation: CASTEVGRNQETQYF.

J is TRBJ2-1 and V is TRBV15; D is undetermined. The V and J ends lost 0 bases and 5 bases respectively, with 5 bases between them. There are 13 residues in the CDR3. Per germline, CDR1 LNHNV and CDR2 YYDKDF (reference sequence). The DNA of the CDR3 is TGTGCCACCAGCAGAGATCGAGACAATGAGCAGTTCTTC. Translated: CATSRDRDNEQFF.

This clone has a handful of counts. The chain combines TRBV7-9 with TRBJ1-1; maybe TRBD1 (5 bases). The CDR3 spans 14 residues. V lost 6 bases and J lost 0, with 11 bases in between. CDR1 and CDR2 from the germline V gene are SEHNR and FQNEAQ (reference sequence). The chain's CDR3 is CASSSGGVNTEAFF. The CDR3 region has the DNA TGTGCCAGCAGTTCAGGAGGGGTGAACACTGAAGCTTTCTTT.

CDR3 protein: CASSQVHRDGGTNEKLFF. DNA for the CDR3: TGCGCCAGCAGCCAAGTGCACAGGGACGGAGGAACTAATGAAAAACTGTTTTTT. The V gene is TRBV4-1, the J gene TRBJ1-4; possibly TRBD1 for D (6 bases). CDR3 length equals 18 residues. CDR1 and CDR2 from the germline V gene are MGHRA and YSYEKL. Between the trimmed V and J ends, which lost 1 base and 1 base, there was a span of 16 bases.

This chain joins TRBV4-2 and TRBJ2-3, with a tentative D call TRBD1 (5 bases). V dropped 3 bases and J dropped 2 bases, with 12 bases sitting between them. Germline V gives CDR1 LGHNA, CDR2 YNFKEQ. The CDR3 length is 15 residues. CDR3 loop: CASSQADTLTDTQYF. CDR3 DNA: TGTGCCAGCAGCCAGGCGGACACGCTCACAGATACGCAGTATTTT.

The chain couples TRBV6-5 to TRBJ2-7, with D possibly called TRBD1 or TRBD2 (5 bases each). Germline assignment: CDR1 MNHEY and CDR2 SVGAGI. This CDR3 has 13 residues. Deletions cut 0 bases from V and 5 bases from J, with 8 bases between. This CDR3 is CASSYSGGHEQYF. The CDR3 DNA follows: TGTGCCAGCAGTTACTCTGGGGGACACGAGCAGTACTTC.

CDR3 nucleotide sequence: TGTGCCAGCAGTTTATGCTTTGAAGGATCGTATAATTCACCCCTCCACTTT. Protein product: CASSLCFEGSYNSPLHF. The chain has TRBV28 and TRBJ1-6; D is unresolved. Germline-derived CDR1 and CDR2 are MDHEN and SYDVKM. Trimming removed 0 bases at V and 4 bases at J, with 13 bases between. The CDR3 has 17 residues.

This chain uses TRBV15 with TRBJ2-7; D possibly corresponds to TRBD2 (5 bases). The germline V and J ends were trimmed by 0 bases and 2 bases, with 11 bases remaining between them. The CDR3 length is 15 residues. The germline V gene encodes CDR1 LNHNV and CDR2 YYDKDF (reference sequence). CDR3 nucleotide sequence: TGTGCCACCAGCAGAGATTTAGTGGAGGCCTACGAGCAGTACTTC. This translates into CATSRDLVEAYEQYF.

V and J are TRBV11-3 and TRBJ2-1; D ambiguous. Trimming removed 4 bases at V and 1 base at J, with 8 bases between. Germline V gives CDR1 SGHNT, CDR2 YENEEA. The CDR3 totals 14 residues. CDR3 region: CASSYGSSYNEQFF. As DNA, the CDR3 is TGTGCCAGCAGCTACGGCTCTTCCTACAATGAGCAGTTCTTC.

The V gene is TRBV4-1, the J gene TRBJ2-1, with a possible D match to TRBD1 (6 bases). Germline V gene data show CDR1 as MGHRA and CDR2 as YSYEKL. The V and J ends lost 3 bases and 8 bases respectively, with 14 bases between them. The CDR3 runs to 14 residues. In DNA, the CDR3 is TGCGCCAGCAGCCAGTACCAGGGGTTTGATGAGCAGTTCTTC. Translation gives CASSQYQGFDEQFF.

The gene calls are TRBV29-1 and TRBJ1-1, with D unresolved. Trimming took off 3 bases at V and 3 bases at J, with 17 bases between the two ends. Germline V CDR1 and CDR2: SQVTM, ANQGSEA. CDR3 length equals 15 residues. CDR3 in DNA: TGCAGCGTTGATGCCCCACAGTGGGATGACACTGAAGCTTTCTTT. This encodes CSVDAPQWDDTEAFF.

This clone was found once. The chain is built from TRBV5-1 and TRBJ1-1; D is unresolved. The CDR3 consists of 13 residues. The V end was cut by 2 bases, the J end by 2 bases, with 7 bases between. From germline, CDR1 is SGHRS and CDR2 YFSETQ. The CDR3: CASSFGPNTEAFF. CDR3 sequence (DNA): TGCGCCAGCAGCTTCGGACCAAACACTGAAGCTTTCTTT.

The chain combines TRBV5-4 with TRBJ1-2; 11 bases agree with TRBD1. Germline V gene data show CDR1 as SGHNT and CDR2 as YYREEE (reference sequence). CDR3 length: 15 amino acids. J was trimmed by 3 bases and V by 4 bases; bases with no gene match: 5. The CDR3 here is CASSPGQGADYGYTF. The CDR3, as DNA: TGTGCCAGCAGCCCCGGACAGGGGGCGGACTATGGCTACACCTTC. Drawing the rest from reference TRBV5-4 and TRBJ1-2, the complete variable domain is ETGVTQSPTHLIKTRGQQVTLRCSSQSGHNTVSWYQQALGQGPQFIFQYYREEENGRGNFPPRFSGLQFPNYSSELNVNALELDDSALYLCASSPGQGADYGYTFGSGTRLTVV.